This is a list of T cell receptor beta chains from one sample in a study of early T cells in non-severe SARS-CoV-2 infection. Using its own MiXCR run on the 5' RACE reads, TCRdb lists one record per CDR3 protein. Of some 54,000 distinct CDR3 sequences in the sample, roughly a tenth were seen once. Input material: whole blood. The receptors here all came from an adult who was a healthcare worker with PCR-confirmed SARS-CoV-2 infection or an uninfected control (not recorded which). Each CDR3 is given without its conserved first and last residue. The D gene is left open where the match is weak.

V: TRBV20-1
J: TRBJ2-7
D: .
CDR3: SAEQGSEQY

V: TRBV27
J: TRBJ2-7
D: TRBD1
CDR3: ASSTGTGPYEQY

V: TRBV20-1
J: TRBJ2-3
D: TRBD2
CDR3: SAREETSGRNTQY

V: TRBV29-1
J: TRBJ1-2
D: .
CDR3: SAQTGLYGYT

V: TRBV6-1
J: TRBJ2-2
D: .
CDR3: ASSRLGPTSGELF

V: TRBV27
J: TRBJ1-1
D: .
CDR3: ASGEYTEAF

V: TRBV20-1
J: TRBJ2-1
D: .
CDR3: SARDKSGWYNEQF

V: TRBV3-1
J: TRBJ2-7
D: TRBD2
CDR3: ASSQGGASGSRQY

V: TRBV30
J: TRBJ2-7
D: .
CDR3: AWETGSYEQY

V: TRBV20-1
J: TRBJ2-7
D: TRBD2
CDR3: SAPLAGVKY

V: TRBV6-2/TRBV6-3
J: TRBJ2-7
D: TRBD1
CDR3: ASSFSGTVRD

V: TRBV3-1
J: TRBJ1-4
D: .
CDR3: ASRNRPDEKLF

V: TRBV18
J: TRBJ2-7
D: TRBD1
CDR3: ASSLGTGVYEQY

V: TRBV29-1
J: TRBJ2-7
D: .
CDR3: SVETGHDGEQY

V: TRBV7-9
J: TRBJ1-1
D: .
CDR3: ASSLMTNTEAF

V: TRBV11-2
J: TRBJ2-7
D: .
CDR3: ASSSLGAMMRNEQY

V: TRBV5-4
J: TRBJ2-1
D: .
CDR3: ASSLGSSRSEQF

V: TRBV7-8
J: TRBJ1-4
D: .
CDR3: ASSPQVNEKLF

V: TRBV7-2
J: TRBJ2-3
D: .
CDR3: ASSLEPRGHQY

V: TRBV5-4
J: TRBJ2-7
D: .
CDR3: ASSLNRFYEQY

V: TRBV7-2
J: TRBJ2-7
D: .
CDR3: ASSLPYGNEQY

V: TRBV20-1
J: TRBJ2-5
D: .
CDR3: SARRQLETQY

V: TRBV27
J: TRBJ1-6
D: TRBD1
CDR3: ASSVGQGISYNSPLH

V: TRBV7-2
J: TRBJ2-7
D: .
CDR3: ASSLALRGEQY

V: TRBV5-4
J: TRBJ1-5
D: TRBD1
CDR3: ASSLDRGDQPQH

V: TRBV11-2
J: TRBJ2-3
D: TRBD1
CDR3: ASSFGTGPTDTQY

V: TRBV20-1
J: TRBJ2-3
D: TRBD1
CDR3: SAPDRGPSSSTDTQY

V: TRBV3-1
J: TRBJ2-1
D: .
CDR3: ASSQVYGDGEQF

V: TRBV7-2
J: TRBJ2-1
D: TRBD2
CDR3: ASRAGTSGISEQF

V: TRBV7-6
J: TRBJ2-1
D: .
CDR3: ASSPLESSYNEQF

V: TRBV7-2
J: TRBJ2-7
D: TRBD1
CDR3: ASSLQGEGYEQY

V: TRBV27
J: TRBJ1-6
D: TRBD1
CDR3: ASSTDRDSGSPLH

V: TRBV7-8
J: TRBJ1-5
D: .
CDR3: ASSSGVNQPQH

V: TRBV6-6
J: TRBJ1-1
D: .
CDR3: ASSPFEEAEAF

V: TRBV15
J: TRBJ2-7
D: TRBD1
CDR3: ATSRGLGTGENEQY

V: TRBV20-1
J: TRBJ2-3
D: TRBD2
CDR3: SAPVGLAGDTQY

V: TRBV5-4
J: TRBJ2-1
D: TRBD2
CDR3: ASSPLAGAGYNEQF

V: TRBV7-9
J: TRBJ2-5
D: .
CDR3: ASSLIGGYQETQY

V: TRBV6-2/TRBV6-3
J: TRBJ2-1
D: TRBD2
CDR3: ASTPLAGVYNEQF

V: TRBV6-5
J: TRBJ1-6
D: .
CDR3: ASGSNSPLH

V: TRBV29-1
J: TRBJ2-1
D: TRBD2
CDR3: SGLAGGGEQF

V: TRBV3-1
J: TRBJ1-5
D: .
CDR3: ASSQDRFQQPQH

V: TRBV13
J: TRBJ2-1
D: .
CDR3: ASSLVIRDYNEQF

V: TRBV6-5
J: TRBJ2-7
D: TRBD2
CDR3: ASSALAFGAGEQY

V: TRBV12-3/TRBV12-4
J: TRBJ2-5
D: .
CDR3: ASSLGSLRGETQY

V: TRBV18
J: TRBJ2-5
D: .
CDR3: ASSPGLFQETQY

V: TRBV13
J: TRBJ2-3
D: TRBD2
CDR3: ASSQRTSGRGDTQY

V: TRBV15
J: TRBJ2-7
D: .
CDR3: ATSRGARSYEQY

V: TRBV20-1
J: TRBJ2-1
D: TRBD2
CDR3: SARDMEREVREQF

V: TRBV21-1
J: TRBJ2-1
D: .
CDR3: ASSKLHEQF

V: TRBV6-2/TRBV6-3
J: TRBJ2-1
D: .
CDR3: ASSPYPDSSYNEQF

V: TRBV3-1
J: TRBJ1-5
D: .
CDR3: ASSQTTGNQPQH

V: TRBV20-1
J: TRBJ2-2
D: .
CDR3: SAKTNTGELF

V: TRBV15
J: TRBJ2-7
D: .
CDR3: ATGPPGYEQY

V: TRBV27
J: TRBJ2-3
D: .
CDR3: ASSLRRADTQY

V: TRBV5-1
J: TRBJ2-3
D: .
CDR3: ASSLARTTGDTQY

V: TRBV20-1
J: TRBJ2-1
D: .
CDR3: SASGGIGNEQF

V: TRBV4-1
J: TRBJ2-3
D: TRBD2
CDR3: ASSQETAGGKDTQY

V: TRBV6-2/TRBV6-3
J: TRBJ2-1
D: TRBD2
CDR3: ASSYLQAPSGILRDEQF